The T cell receptor beta chain under discussion was sequenced for a study of CD8 T cells in Susac syndrome. Germline trimming cut 5 bases from V and 2 bases from J; bases unmatched to any gene: 3. Germline loops: CDR1 SGDLS, CDR2 YYNGEE. CDR3 length equals 15 residues. The RNA, roughly 0.5 to 1 ug, was put through reverse transcription using random hexamers. The amplification used immunoSEQ multiplex PCR on TCR beta CDR3; it spanned 54 Vbeta and 13 Jbeta. From the immunoSEQ multiplex PCR reads, TCRdb called clonotypes with MiXCR, one entry per CDR3 protein. The sample includes some 300,000 distinct CDR3 sequences, roughly 90% of them seen just once. This clonotype has only a few counts. The T cells that were sequenced for TCR beta were CD8+ and CD4+ cells from blood. Treatment-naive patients with stable or active relapsing-remitting disease were the multiple sclerosis controls. While CD8+ and CD4+ T cells were isolated negatively, TEMRA cells were enriched by FACS.

The rearrangement links TRBV9 to TRBJ2-1; 11 bases agree with TRBD2. The sample was CD8+ T cells from PBMCs. The TCR comes from a human donor with multiple sclerosis. CDR3 nucleotide sequence: TGTGCCAGCAGTGGGGGACTAGCGGCCTACAATGAGCAGTTCTTC. It specifies CASSGGLAAYNEQFF.